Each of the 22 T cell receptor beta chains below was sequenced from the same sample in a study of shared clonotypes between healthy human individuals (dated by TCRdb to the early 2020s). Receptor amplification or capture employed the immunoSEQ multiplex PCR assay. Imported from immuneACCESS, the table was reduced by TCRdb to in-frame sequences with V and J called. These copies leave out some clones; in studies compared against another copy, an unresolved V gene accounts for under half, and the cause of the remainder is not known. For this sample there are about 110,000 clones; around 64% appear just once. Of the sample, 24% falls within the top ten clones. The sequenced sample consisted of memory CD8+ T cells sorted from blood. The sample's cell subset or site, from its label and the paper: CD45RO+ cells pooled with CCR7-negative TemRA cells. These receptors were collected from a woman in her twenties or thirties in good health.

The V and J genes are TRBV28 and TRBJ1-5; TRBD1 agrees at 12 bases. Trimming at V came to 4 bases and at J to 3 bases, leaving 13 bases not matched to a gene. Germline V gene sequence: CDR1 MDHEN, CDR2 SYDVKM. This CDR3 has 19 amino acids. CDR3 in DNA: TGTGCCAGCAGTTCAACCGGGACAGGGGGCTTTTGGGACAATCAGCCCCAGCATTTT. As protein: CASSSTGTGGFWDNQPQHF.

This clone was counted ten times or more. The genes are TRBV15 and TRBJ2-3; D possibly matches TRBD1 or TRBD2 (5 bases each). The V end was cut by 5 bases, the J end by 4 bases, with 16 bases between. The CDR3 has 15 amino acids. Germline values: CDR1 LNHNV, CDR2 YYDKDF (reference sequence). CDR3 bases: TGTGCCACCAGCGGTCGAAGGGGAGAGCCAGATACGCAGTATTTT. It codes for CATSGRRGEPDTQYF.

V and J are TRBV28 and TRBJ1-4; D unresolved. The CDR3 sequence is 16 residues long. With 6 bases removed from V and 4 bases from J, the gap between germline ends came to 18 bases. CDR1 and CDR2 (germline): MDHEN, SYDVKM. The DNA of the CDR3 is TGTGCCAGCAGCCAACTGATTGGACGGTTTAATGAAAAACTGTTTTTT. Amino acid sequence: CASSQLIGRFNEKLFF.

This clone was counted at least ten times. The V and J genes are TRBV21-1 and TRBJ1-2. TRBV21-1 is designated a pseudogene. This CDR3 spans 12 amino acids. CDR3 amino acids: CASSLKRRGYTF. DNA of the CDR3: TGTGCCAGCAGCCTAAAAAGGCGGGGCTACACCTTC.

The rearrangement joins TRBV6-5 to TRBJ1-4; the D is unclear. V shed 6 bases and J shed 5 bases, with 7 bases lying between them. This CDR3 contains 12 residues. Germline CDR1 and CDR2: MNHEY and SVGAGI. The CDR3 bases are TGTGCCAGCAGGCACCGAAATGAAAAACTGTTTTTT. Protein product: CASRHRNEKLFF.

The chain's CDR3 is CASSLLTHTEAFF. Here the CDR3 DNA reads TGTGCCAGCAGCTTGTTAACTCACACTGAAGCTTTCTTT. The V gene is TRBV5-4, the J gene TRBJ1-1; D ambiguous. This CDR3 comprises 13 residues. Trimming stripped 1 base from V and 3 bases from J, with 7 bases between. Germline values: CDR1 SGHNT, CDR2 YYREEE (reference sequence).

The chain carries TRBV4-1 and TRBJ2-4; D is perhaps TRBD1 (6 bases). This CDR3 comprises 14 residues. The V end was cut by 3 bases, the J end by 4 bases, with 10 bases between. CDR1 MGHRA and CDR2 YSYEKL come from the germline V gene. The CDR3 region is CASSHPGQKNIQYF. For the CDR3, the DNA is TGCGCCAGCAGCCATCCCGGACAGAAAAACATTCAGTACTTC.

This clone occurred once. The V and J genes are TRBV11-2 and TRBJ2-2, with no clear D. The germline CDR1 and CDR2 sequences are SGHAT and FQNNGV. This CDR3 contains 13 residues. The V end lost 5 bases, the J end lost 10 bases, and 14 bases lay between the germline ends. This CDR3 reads CASSPALLTELFF. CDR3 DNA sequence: TGTGCCAGCAGCCCAGCTTTGTTGACGGAGCTGTTTTTT.

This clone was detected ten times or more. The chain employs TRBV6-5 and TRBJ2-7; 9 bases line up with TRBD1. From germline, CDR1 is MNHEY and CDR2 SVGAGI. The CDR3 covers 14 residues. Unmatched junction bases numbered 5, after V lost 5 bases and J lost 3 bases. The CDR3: CASSTGTGIYEQYF. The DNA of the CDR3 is TGTGCCAGCAGTACCGGGACAGGGATCTACGAGCAGTACTTC.

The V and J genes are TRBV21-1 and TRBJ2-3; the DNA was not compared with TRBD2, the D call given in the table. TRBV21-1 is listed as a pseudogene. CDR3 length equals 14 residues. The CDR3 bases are TGTGCCAGCAGCAGCTATCCTTACACAGATACGCAGTATTTT. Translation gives CASSSYPYTDTQYF.

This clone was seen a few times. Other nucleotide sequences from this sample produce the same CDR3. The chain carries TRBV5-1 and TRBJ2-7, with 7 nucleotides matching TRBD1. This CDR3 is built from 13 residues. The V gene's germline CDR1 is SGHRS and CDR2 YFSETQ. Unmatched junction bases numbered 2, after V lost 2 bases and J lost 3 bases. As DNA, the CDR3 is TGCGCCAGCAGCTTAGGACAGGACTACGAGCAGTACTTC. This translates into CASSLGQDYEQYF.

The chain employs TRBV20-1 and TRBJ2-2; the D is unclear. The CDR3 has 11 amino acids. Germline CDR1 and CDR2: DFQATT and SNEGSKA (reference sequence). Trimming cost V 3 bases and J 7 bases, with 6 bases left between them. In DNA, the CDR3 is TGCAGTGCTAGTTTGGGCGGGGAGCTGTTTTTT. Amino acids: CSASLGGELFF.

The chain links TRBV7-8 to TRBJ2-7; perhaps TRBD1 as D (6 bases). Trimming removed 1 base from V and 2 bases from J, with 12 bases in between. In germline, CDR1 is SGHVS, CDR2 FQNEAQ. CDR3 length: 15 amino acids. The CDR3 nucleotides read TGTGCCAGCAGCTTAGAGGGGGACACTACCTACGAGCAGTACTTC. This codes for CASSLEGDTTYEQYF.

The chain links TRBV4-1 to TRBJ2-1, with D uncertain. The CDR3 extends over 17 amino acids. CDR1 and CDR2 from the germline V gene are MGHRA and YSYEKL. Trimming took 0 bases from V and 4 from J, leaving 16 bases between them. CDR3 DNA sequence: TGCGCCAGCAGCCAAGATAGGCTCGGAATTAGGTACAATGAGCAGTTCTTC. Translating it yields CASSQDRLGIRYNEQFF.

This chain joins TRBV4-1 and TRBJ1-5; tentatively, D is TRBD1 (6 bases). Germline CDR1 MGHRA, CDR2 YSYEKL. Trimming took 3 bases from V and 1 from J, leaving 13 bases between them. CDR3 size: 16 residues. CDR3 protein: CASSQVGGLSNQPQHF. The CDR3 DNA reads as TGCGCCAGCAGCCAGGTAGGGGGATTGAGCAATCAGCCCCAGCATTTT.

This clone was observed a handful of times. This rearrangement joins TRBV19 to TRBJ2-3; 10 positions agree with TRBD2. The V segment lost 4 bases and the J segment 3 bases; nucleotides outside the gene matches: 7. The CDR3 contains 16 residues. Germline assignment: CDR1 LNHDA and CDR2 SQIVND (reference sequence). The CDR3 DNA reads TGTGCCAGTAGTAACCTAGCGGGAGATGGGACAGATACGCAGTATTTT. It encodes CASSNLAGDGTDTQYF.

The CDR3 sequence: CASSGTGGNEQFF. DNA for the CDR3: TGTGCCAGCAGCGGGACAGGGGGGAATGAGCAGTTCTTC. The chain is built from TRBV2 and TRBJ2-1; the match to TRBD1 covers 11 bases. The V segment lost 6 bases and the J segment 7 bases; nucleotides outside the gene matches: 2. This CDR3 region has 13 residues. Per the germline V gene, CDR1 is SNHLY and CDR2 is FYNNEI.

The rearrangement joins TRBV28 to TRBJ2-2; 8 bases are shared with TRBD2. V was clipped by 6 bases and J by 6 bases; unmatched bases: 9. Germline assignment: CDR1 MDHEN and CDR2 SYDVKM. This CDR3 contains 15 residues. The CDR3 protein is CASRGTSGEAGELFF. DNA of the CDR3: TGTGCCAGCAGAGGTACTAGCGGCGAAGCCGGGGAGCTGTTTTTT.

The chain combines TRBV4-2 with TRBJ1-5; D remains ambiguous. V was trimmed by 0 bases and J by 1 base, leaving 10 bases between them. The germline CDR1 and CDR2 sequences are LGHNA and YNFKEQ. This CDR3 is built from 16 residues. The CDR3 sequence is CASSQDGLGSNQPQHF. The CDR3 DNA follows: TGTGCCAGCAGCCAAGATGGTTTAGGGAGCAATCAGCCCCAGCATTTT.

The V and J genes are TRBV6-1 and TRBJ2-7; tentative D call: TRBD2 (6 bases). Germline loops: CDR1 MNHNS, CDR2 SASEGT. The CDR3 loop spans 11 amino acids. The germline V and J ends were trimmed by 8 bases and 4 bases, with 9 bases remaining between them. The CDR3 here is CASAGGYEQYF. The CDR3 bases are TGTGCCAGCGCTGGGGGGTACGAGCAGTACTTC.

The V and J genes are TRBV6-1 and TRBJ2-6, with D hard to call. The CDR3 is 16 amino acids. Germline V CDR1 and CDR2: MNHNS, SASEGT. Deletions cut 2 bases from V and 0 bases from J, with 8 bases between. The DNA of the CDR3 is TGTGCCAGCAGTGAAACAGCTAGCTCTGGGGCCAACGTCCTGACTTTC. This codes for CASSETASSGANVLTF.

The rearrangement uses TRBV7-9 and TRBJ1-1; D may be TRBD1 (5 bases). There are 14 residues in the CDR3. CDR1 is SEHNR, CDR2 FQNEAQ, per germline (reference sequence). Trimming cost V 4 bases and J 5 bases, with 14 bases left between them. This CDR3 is CASSSQVDLTEAFF. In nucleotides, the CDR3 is TGTGCCAGCAGCTCACAGGTCGATTTGACTGAAGCTTTCTTT.